The sequence of this TCR beta chain was determined in a study of blood T cells in healthy people across ages. At the level of the study: T cells yielded about one barcoded beta molecule per two cells through template switching.

V gave up 5 bases and J gave up 10 bases, with 18 bases separating them. CDR1 and CDR2 from the germline V gene are LGHDT and YNNKEL (reference sequence). The CDR3 is 13 residues long. Whole-study results and caveats: Compared with aged donors, long-lived donors showed fewer expanded clones, suggesting selection.

Then a second PCR, running about 7 to 11 cycles, was carried out with a sample-barcoded 5' primer and a J-beta primer mix. One entry per CDR3 protein results from TCRdb running MiXCR on the 5' RACE reads. The sample has nearly 1 million distinct CDR3 sequences, roughly half seen once. Worth noting for this clonotype: Antigen unknown.

The chain uses TRBV3-1 and TRBJ2-7; possible D gene TRBD1, 5 bases. This receptor was taken from a woman aged 55-69 years in good health. The sample taken for sequencing was blood. CDR3 nucleotide sequence: TGTGCCAGCAGCGATACAGGACCTCGTACCCAGTACTTC. Amino acids: CASSDTGPRTQYF.